The 17 T cell receptor beta chains given below trace back to one sample, sequenced in a study of blood T cell repertoires in COVID-19. Clones were sequenced by immunoSEQ multiplex PCR, and TCRdb holds only the in-frame ones, with some missing. The data show approximately 310,000 clones, about nine tenths seen once. Sequencing was done on a sample of peripheral blood. These receptors came from a man in his fifties with active or convalescent COVID-19.

This chain links TRBV18 with TRBJ1-5, with TRBD1 matching 7 bases. The V segment lost 3 bases and the J segment 6 bases; nucleotides outside the gene matches: 14. This CDR3 comprises 17 residues. CDR1 and CDR2 from the germline V gene are KGHSH and LQKENI. The CDR3 coding sequence is TGTGCCAGCTCACCTTCGGCAGGGGGTAGGACTGGTCAGCCCCAGCATTTT. It specifies CASSPSAGGRTGQPQHF. Full variable domain (remainder filled in from reference TRBV18 and TRBJ1-5): NAGVMQNPRHLVRRRGQEARLRCSPMKGHSHVYWYRQLPEEGLKFMVYLQKENIIDESGMPKERFSAEFPKEGPSILRIQQVVRGDSAAYFCASSPSAGGRTGQPQHFGDGTRLSIL.

The rearrangement links TRBV10-3 to TRBJ2-3; 7 bases line up with TRBD1. Trimming at V came to 6 bases and at J to 2 bases, leaving 8 bases not matched to a gene. Germline V gives CDR1 ENHRY, CDR2 SYGVKD. The CDR3 contains 15 residues. The CDR3 nucleotides read TGTGCCATCAGGACCAGGGGGACGGCCACAGATACGCAGTATTTT. Its protein is CAIRTRGTATDTQYF.

V and J are TRBV29-1 and TRBJ2-3, with 7 bases matching TRBD2. Germline lookup yields CDR1 SQVTM and CDR2 ANQGSEA. Losses at the gene ends were 4 bases for V and 0 bases for J; bases not matched to a gene: 1. CDR3 length: 13 amino acids. This chain's CDR3 is CSVAGGSTDTQYF. The CDR3 nucleotides are TGCAGCGTTGCGGGGGGAAGCACAGATACGCAGTATTTT.

The genes are TRBV29-1 and TRBJ2-7; no clear D. CDR3 length equals 13 residues. V gave up 5 bases and J gave up 2 bases, with 13 bases separating them. Per germline, CDR1 SQVTM and CDR2 ANQGSEA. The CDR3 protein is CSVSFGTAYEQYF. Written as DNA, the CDR3 is TGCAGCGTTTCTTTCGGTACGGCCTACGAGCAGTACTTC.

The chain has TRBV6-5 and TRBJ1-2, with 11 bases fitting TRBD1. The CDR3 is 16 residues long. V shed 1 base and J 6 bases; nucleotides not matched to a gene: 7. Germline CDR1 and CDR2: MNHEY and SVGAGI. The CDR3 here is CASSYLADRGRNGYTF. The CDR3 bases are TGTGCCAGCAGTTACTTGGCGGACAGGGGGCGGAATGGCTACACCTTC.

A single count supports this clone. The rearrangement links TRBV5-3 to TRBJ1-3; TRBD1 agrees at 9 bases. TRBV5-3 is annotated as an ORF whose role is uncertain. Unmatched junction bases numbered 5, after V lost 4 bases and J lost 0 bases. CDR3 length equals 16 residues. The CDR3 spells CARSLGTGYSGNTIYF. The CDR3 DNA follows: TGTGCCAGAAGCCTAGGGACAGGGTACTCTGGAAACACCATATATTTT.

This clone was seen more than once but under ten times. The chain carries TRBV18 and TRBJ2-5, with TRBD2 matching over 12 bases. This CDR3 has 15 residues. Per germline, CDR1 KGHSH and CDR2 LQKENI. With V trimmed by 3 bases and J by 5 bases, 4 bases remained unmatched. CDR3 residues: CASSPGLAGFETQYF. CDR3 nucleotide sequence: TGTGCCAGCTCACCCGGACTAGCGGGATTTGAGACCCAGTACTTC.

This chain links TRBV28 with TRBJ2-5; TRBD2 aligns across 13 bases. The ends lost 6 bases at V and 4 bases at J; junction bases unmatched: 8. This CDR3 contains 16 residues. Germline V gene data show CDR1 as MDHEN and CDR2 as SYDVKM. The CDR3 reads CASRAGTSGIRETQYF. The CDR3 bases are TGTGCCAGCAGGGCCGGGACTAGCGGGATTCGAGAGACCCAGTACTTC.

The chain uses TRBV30 and TRBJ1-2; the D is unclear. The CDR3 covers 17 residues. The ends were cut back, 2 bases at V and 2 bases at J, with 21 bases in the middle. CDR1 and CDR2 (germline): GTSNPN, SVGIG (reference sequence). The CDR3 DNA reads as TGTGCCTGGAGTCCCCGGGGAGGACCCTACACCAACTATGGCTACACCTTC. Protein: CAWSPRGGPYTNYGYTF.

This chain uses TRBV7-2 with TRBJ1-5; TRBD1 might be the D (5 bases). The germline V and J ends were trimmed by 2 bases and 3 bases, with 11 bases remaining between them. Per the germline V gene, CDR1 is SGHTA and CDR2 is FQGNSA. This CDR3 contains 15 residues. The CDR3 protein is CASSLRRGYNQPQHF. The CDR3 DNA reads TGTGCCAGCAGCTTACGGCGGGGGTACAATCAGCCCCAGCATTTT.

CDR3 sequence reads: CAISVGQGVGGYTF. CDR3 bases: TGTGCCATCAGTGTGGGACAGGGGGTAGGGGGCTACACCTTC. The rearrangement uses TRBV10-3 and TRBJ1-2; TRBD1 matches at 11 bases. CDR1 is ENHRY, CDR2 SYGVKD, per germline. Trimming removed 4 bases from V and 8 bases from J; junction bases left unmatched: 6. The CDR3 extends over 14 amino acids.

This clone was seen just once. The chain combines TRBV9 with TRBJ2-1, with a weak D call TRBD2 (6 bases). Germline values: CDR1 SGDLS, CDR2 YYNGEE. V was clipped by 3 bases and J by 0 bases, with 16 bases between them. There are 17 residues in the CDR3. The CDR3 nucleotides are TGTGCCAGCAGCGCCACCGGGGGTTTGAGCTCCTACAATGAGCAGTTCTTC. As protein: CASSATGGLSSYNEQFF.

CDR3 residues: CASSASTDTQYF. The DNA of the CDR3 is TGTGCCAGCAGTGCTAGCACAGATACGCAGTATTTT. This chain links TRBV2 with TRBJ2-3; D is unresolved. The length of the CDR3 is 12 residues. Per germline, CDR1 SNHLY and CDR2 FYNNEI. Trimming shortened V by 4 bases and J by 0 bases, and 2 bases separated the two germline ends. Full variable domain (remainder filled in from reference TRBV2 and TRBJ2-3): EPEVTQTPSHQVTQMGQEVILRCVPISNHLYFYWYRQILGQKVEFLVSFYNNEISEKSEIFDDQFSVERPDGSNFTLKIRSTKLEDSAMYFCASSASTDTQYFGPGTRLTVL.

This chain connects TRBV6-5 to TRBJ2-1, with 8 bases that match TRBD2. The CDR3 is made up of 16 amino acids. With 0 bases clipped from V and 2 bases from J, the junction kept 3 bases outside the gene matches. Germline-derived CDR1 and CDR2 are MNHEY and SVGAGI. The CDR3 DNA sequence: TGTGCCAGCAGTTACTCCGGACTAGCAACCTACAATGAGCAGTTCTTC. It yields the protein CASSYSGLATYNEQFF.

The genes are TRBV28 and TRBJ2-7, with 8 bases aligning to TRBD1. With V trimmed by 2 bases and J by 2 bases, 2 bases remained unmatched. CDR1 is MDHEN and CDR2 is SYDVKM in the germline V gene. The CDR3 contains 14 residues. This CDR3 is CASSLDRGPYEQYF. CDR3 coding DNA: TGTGCCAGCAGTTTAGACAGGGGACCCTACGAGCAGTACTTC.

The V gene is TRBV19, the J gene TRBJ2-2; the match to TRBD2 covers 9 bases. CDR1 LNHDA and CDR2 SQIVND come from the germline V gene (reference sequence). The CDR3 length is 17 residues. V was clipped by 6 bases and J by 2 bases; unmatched bases: 10. The CDR3 DNA reads as TGTGCCAGTAGAACTATAGGGGGGACTAGCAACACCGGGGAGCTGTTTTTT. It translates to CASRTIGGTSNTGELFF.

The chain recombines TRBV6-5 with TRBJ1-5, with TRBD1 matching 7 bases. The CDR3 spans 14 residues. CDR1 MNHEY and CDR2 SVGAGI come from the germline V gene. V dropped 6 bases and J dropped 6; count of bases not matched to a gene: 8. The CDR3 sequence is CASSRDSGFQPQHF. CDR3 nucleotides: TGTGCCAGCAGCCGGGACAGCGGGTTTCAGCCCCAGCATTTT.